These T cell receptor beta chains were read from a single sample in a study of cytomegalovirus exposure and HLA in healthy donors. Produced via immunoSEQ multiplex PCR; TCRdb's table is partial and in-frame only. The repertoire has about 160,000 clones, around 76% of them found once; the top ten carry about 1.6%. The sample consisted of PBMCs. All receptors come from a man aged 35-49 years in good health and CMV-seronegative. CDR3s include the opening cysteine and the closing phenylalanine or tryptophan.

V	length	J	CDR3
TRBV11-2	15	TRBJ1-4	CASSFRTGGSEKLFF
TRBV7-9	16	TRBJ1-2	CASSAGDRGFNYGYTF
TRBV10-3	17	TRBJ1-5	CAISELFGDSGNQPQHF
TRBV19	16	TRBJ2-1	CASSSRGTSGSNEQFF
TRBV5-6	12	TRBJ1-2	CASSLKTSGYTF
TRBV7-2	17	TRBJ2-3	CASSPRTSGTSTDTQYF
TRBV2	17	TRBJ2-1	CASGGGIILAGNNEQFF
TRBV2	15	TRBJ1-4	CASTLGNRGNEKLFF
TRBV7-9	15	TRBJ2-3	CASSGVSGRSDTQYF
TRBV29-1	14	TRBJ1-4	CSVEEDRANEKLFF
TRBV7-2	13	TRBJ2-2	CASRSDHTGELFF
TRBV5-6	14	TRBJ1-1	CASSLAQRAAEAFF
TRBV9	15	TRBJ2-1	CASSVNSGRVHEQFF
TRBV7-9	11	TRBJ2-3	CASSLLGTQYF
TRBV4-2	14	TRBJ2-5	CASSLGGGEETQYF
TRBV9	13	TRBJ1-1	CASGPPGVTEAFF
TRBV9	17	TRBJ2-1	CASSVDGAGVAYNEQFF
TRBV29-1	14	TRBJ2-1	CSVRRDREYNEQFF
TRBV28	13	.	CASSFRGSYEQYF
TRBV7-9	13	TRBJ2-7	CASSTGLAGEQYF
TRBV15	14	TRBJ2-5	CATSIGLGQETQYF
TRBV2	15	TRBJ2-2	CASSEVLARGGELFF
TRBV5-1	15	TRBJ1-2	CASSLEQGLLGGYTF
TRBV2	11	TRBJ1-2	CASRDSYGYTF
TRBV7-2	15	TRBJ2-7	CASSVRASAPYEQYF
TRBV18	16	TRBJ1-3	CASSPGDRSIGNTIYF
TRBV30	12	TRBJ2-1	CAWRGLNNEQFF
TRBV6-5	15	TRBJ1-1	CASSYSNPTGPKAFF
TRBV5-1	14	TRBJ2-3	CASKGGPGTDTQYF
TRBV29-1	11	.	CSVGGGHEQYF
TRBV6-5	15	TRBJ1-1	CASSTASTGGTEAFF
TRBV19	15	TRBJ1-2	CASTRLGQGDYGYTF
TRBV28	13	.	CASSPGGFYEQYF
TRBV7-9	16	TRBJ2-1	CASSPRWGTGNNEQFF
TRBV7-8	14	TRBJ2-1	CASSLMDRAHEQFF
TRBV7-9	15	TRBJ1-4	CASSNELRGAGKLFF
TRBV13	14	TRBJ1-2	CASSLKTAQGGYTF
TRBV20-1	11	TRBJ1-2	CSARSVLGYTF
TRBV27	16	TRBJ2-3	CASSLTRGLRTDTQYF
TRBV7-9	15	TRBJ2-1	CASSSGTPSYNEQFF
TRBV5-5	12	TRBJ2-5	CASSSIWEAQYF
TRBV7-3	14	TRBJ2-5	CASSRQGSQETQYF
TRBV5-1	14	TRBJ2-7	CASSLAGQNYEQYF
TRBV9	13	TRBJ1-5	CASSVGGHQPQHF
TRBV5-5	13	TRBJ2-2	CASSLGGSGELFF
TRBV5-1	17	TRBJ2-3	CASSPKTSGTSTDTQYF
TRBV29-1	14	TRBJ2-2	CSVVVRVNTGELFF